This T cell receptor (beta chain) was profiled in a study of blood T cell repertoires in COVID-19. J lost 2 bases, V lost 7 bases, and 5 bases had no gene match. The germline V gene has CDR1 LNHDA and CDR2 SQIVND (reference sequence). The CDR3 length is 14 residues. Profiling relied on immunoSEQ multiplex PCR, and the TCRdb table lists in-frame clones only, not all of them. The repertoire holds 200,000 to 250,000 clones, with 89% as singletons. V is TRBV19 and J is TRBJ2-4, with TRBD1 identical over 7 bases. The sequenced sample consisted of peripheral blood. This sequence was found in a man in his fifties or sixties who had recovered from COVID-19. The CDR3 DNA sequence: TGTGCCAGTACGGACAGGAGGACCAAAAACATTCAGTACTTC. Protein sequence: CASTDRRTKNIQYF.